The text below deals with one TCR beta chain. Its matching antigen is unknown. CDR1 is SGHRS and CDR2 is YFSETQ in the germline V gene. The CDR3 covers 14 residues. V lost 4 bases to trimming and J lost 7 bases, with 17 bases between them. After pathologic assessment, macro-dissection selected premalignant or tumor cells for extraction. The sample belongs to a study of immune evolution from preneoplasia to lung adenocarcinoma. Study findings and constraints: Top clone share appeared to fall from AAH through AIS, MIA, adenocarcinoma. Later-stage lesions seemingly showed higher T cell density and diversity than normal lung. KRAS-mutant nodules had the highest T cell clonality.

Produced via immunoSEQ multiplex PCR; TCRdb's table is partial and in-frame only. The sample contains approximately 4,300 clones, 82% of which appear only once. The chain couples TRBV5-1 to TRBJ2-5; TRBD2 is a possible D gene (6 bases). The sequencing input was FFPE lung adenocarcinoma in situ tissue. The sequence was obtained from a person aged 70 to 79 with lung adenocarcinoma. CDR3 protein: CASSPEGGAVTQYF. The CDR3 nucleotides are TGCGCCAGCAGCCCTGAGGGCGGGGCGGTGACCCAGTACTTC.